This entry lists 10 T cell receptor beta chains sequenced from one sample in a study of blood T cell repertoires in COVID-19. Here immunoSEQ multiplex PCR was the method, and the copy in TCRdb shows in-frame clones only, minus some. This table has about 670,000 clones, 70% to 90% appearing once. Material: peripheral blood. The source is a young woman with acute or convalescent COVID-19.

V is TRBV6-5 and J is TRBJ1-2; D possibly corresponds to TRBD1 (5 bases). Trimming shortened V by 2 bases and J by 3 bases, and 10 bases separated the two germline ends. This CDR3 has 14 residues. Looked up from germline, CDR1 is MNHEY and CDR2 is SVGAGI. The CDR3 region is CASSYDQGYYGYTF. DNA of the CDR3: TGTGCCAGCAGTTACGATCAGGGATACTATGGCTACACCTTC.

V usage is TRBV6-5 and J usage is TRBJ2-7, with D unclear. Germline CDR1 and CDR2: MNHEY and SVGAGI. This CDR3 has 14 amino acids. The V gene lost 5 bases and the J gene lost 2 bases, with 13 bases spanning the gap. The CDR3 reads CASSPTGATYEQYF. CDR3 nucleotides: TGTGCCAGCAGTCCTACCGGAGCTACCTACGAGCAGTACTTC.

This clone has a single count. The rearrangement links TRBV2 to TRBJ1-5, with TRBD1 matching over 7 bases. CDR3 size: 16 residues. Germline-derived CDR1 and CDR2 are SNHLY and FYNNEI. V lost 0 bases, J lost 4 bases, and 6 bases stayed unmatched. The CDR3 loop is CASSEAPGGFNQPQHF. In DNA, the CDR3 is TGTGCCAGCAGTGAAGCTCCAGGGGGTTTTAATCAGCCCCAGCATTTT.

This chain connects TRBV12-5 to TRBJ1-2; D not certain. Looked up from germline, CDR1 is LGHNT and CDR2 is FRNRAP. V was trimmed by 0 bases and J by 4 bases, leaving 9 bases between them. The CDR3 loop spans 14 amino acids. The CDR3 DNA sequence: TGTGCTAGTGGTTTGGTAGAGAGGGCCTATGGCTACACCTTC. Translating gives CASGLVERAYGYTF. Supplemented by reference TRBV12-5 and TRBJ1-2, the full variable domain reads DARVTQTPRHKVTEMGQEVTMRCQPILGHNTVFWYRQTMMQGLELLAYFRNRAPLDDSGMPKDRFSAEMPDATLATLKIQPSEPRDSAVYFCASGLVERAYGYTFGSGTRLTVV.

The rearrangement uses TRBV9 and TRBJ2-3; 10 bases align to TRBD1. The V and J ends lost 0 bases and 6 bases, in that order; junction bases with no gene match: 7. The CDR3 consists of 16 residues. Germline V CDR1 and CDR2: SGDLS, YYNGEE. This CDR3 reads CASSVARDRGEDTQYF. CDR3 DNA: TGTGCCAGCAGCGTAGCCCGGGACAGGGGAGAGGATACGCAGTATTTT.

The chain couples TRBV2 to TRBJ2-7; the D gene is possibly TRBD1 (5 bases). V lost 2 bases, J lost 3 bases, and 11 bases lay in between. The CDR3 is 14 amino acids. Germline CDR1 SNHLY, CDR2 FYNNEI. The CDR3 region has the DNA TGTGCCAGCAGTGAAAGGGGTCCTAGCTACGAGCAGTACTTC. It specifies CASSERGPSYEQYF.

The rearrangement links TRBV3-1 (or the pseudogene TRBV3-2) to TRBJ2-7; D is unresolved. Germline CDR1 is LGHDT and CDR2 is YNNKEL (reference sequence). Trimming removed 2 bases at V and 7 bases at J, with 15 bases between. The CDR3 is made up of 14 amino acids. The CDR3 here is CASSQSPRSTEQYF. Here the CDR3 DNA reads TGTGCCAGCAGCCAATCCCCTCGGTCGACAGAGCAGTACTTC.

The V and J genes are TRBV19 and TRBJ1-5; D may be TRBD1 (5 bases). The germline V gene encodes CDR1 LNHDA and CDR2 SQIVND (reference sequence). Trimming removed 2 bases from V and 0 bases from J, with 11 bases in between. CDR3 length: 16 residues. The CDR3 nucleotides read TGTGCCAGTAGTATAAGTCAGGGCTATAGCAATCAGCCCCAGCATTTT. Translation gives CASSISQGYSNQPQHF.

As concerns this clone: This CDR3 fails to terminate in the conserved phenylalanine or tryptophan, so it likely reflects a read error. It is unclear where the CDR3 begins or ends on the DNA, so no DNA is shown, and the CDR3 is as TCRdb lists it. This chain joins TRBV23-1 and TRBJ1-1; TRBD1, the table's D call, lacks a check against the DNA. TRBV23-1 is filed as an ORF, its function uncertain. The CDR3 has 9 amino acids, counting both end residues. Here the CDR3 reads CASERTGTV.

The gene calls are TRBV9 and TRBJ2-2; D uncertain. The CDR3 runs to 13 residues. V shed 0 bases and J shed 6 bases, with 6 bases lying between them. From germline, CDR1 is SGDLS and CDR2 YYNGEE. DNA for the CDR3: TGTGCCAGCAGCGTAGTTCAGGCCGGGGAGCTGTTTTTT. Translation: CASSVVQAGELFF.